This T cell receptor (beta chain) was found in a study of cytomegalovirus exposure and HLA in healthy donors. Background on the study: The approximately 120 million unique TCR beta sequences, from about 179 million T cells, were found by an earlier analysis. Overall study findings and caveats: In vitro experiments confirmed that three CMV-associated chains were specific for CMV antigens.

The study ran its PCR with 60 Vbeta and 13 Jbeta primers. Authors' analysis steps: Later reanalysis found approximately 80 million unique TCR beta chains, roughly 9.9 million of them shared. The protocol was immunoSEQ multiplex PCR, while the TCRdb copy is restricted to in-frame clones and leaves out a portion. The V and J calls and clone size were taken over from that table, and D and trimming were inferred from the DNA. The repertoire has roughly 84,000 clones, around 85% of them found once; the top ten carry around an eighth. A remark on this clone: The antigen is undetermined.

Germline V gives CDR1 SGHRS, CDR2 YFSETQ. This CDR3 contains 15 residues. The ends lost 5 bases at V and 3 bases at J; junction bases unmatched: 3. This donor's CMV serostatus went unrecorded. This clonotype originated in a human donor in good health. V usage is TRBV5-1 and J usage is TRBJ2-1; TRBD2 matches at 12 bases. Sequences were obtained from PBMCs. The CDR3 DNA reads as TGCGCCAGCAGACAGACTAGCGGGGGCTACAATGAGCAGTTCTTC. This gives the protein CASRQTSGGYNEQFF.